The rows below give T cell receptor beta chains drawn from one sample of a study of PD-L1 blockade in urothelial cancer. Sequencing used immunoSEQ multiplex PCR; TCRdb keeps in-frame clones, though not all of them. The sample yields around 53,000 clones, approximately 87% seen once. Source: PBMCs, taken around atezolizumab (anti-PD-L1) treatment. Every receptor here comes from a man aged 35 to 55 with urothelial cancer. The CDR3 runs from the conserved cysteine through the conserved F or W. The D gene is left open where the match is weak.

V gene,D gene,J gene,CDR3 protein,CDR3 DNA
TRBV4-1,-,TRBJ2-1,CASSHSPVGTWVYNEQFF,TGCGCCAGCAGCCACTCCCCGGTGGGGACTTGGGTCTACAATGAGCAGTTCTTC
TRBV14,-,TRBJ2-1,CASSQGRSSNEQFF,TGTGCCAGCAGCCAAGGGCGGTCTAGCAATGAGCAGTTCTTC
TRBV28,-,TRBJ2-3,CASSFEDSPTDTQYF,TGTGCCAGCAGTTTCGAGGACAGTCCCACAGATACGCAGTATTTT
TRBV6-5,-,TRBJ1-1,CASSGLGGHTEAFF,TGTGCCAGCAGTGGTCTGGGAGGGCACACTGAAGCTTTCTTT
TRBV7-2,-,TRBJ2-1,CASSSESSYNEQFF,TGTGCCAGCAGCTCCGAGAGCTCCTACAATGAGCAGTTCTTC
TRBV15,TRBD2,TRBJ2-2,CATSSGLAGVLTGELFF,TGTGCCACCAGCAGCGGACTAGCGGGAGTTCTTACCGGGGAGCTGTTTTTT
TRBV4-2,TRBD1,TRBJ1-2,CASSPPGQGYYGYTF,TGTGCCAGCAGCCCTCCCGGACAGGGGTACTATGGCTACACCTTC
TRBV10-2,-,TRBJ2-7,CASSESRTRGGNEQYF,TGCGCCAGCAGTGAGTCGAGGACGCGCGGAGGTAACGAGCAGTACTTC
TRBV28,TRBD1,TRBJ1-3,CASGGQGISSGNTIYF,TGTGCCAGCGGGGGACAGGGGATAAGCTCTGGAAACACCATATATTTT
TRBV28,-,TRBJ1-3,CASSSFGRGDGNTIYF,TGTGCCAGCAGCTCTTTCGGGAGAGGAGATGGAAACACCATATATTTT
TRBV18,TRBD2,TRBJ2-3,CASSPAGVADTQYF,TGTGCCAGCTCACCGGCGGGAGTGGCAGATACGCAGTATTTT